This T cell receptor (beta chain) was observed in a study of identical twins. TCRdb reprocessed the 5' RACE reads with MiXCR, giving one entry per CDR3 protein. Of about 730,000 distinct CDR3 sequences in the sample, approximately 21% were seen once. This clonotype has ten or more counts. The sample was also linked to a second study, of T cells expressing NK-cell markers.

This clonotype originated in a woman aged 18 to 35 in good health. The source material was PBMCs.

The CDR3 coding sequence is TGCGCCAGCAGCTCCGGGACAGACTACGAGCAGTACTTC. This codes for CASSSGTDYEQYF. The chain is built from TRBV5-1 and TRBJ2-7; 7 positions match TRBD1. CDR3 length: 13 amino acids. Germline assignment: CDR1 SGHRS and CDR2 YFSETQ. V lost 3 bases to trimming and J lost 3 bases; unmatched junction nucleotides: 3.